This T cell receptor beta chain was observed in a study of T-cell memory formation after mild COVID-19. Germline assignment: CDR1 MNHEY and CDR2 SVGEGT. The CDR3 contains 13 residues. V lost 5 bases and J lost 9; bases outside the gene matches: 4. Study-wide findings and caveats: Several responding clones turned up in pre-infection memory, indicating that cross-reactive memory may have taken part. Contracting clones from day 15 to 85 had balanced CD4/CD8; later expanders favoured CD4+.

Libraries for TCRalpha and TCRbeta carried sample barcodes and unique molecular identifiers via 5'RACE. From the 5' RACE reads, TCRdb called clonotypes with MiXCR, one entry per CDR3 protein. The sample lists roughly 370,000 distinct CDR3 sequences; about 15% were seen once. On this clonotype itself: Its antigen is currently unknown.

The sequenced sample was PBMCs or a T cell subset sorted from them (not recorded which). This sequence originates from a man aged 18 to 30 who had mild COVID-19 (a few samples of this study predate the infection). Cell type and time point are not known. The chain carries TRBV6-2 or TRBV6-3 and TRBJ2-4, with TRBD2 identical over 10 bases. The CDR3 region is CASSSGGALIQYF. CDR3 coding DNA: TGTGCCAGCAGTAGCGGGGGGGCGCTCATTCAGTACTTC.